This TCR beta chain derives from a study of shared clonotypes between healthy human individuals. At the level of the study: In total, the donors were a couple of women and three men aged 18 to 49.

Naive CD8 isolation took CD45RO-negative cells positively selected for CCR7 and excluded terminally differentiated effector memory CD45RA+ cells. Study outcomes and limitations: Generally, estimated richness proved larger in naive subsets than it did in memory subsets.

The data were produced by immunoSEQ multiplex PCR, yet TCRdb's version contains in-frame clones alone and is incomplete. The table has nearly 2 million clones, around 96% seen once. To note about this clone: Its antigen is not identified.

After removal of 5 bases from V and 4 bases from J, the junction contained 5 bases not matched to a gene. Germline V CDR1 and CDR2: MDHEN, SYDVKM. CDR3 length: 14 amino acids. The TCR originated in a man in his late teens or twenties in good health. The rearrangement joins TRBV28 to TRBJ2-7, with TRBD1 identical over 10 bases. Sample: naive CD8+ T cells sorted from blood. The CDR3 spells CASSQGQGLYEQYF. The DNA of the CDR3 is TGTGCCAGCAGTCAGGGACAGGGGCTTTACGAGCAGTACTTC.